This T cell receptor beta chain stems from a study of response to subunit inactivated influenza vaccine (dated by TCRdb to the late 2010s). Regarding the research as a whole: The study used deep quantitative T cell receptor repertoire profiling to track responses to a trivalent subunit inactivated influenza vaccine. The paper as a whole reports these results and caveats: It was suggested by the authors that each seasonal influenza vaccination may recruit only a limited number of new T cells.

A few counts support this clonotype. The clone's antigen remains unknown. It has no much larger one-base neighbor in the sample; base qualities were not kept. Library creation used RT-PCR. TCRdb records Illumina HiSeq 2500 as the sequencer. The raw public reads went through TCRdb reprocessing: fastp at Q25, MiXCR clone calling, in-frame beta chains kept. Records with the same CDR3 protein are collapsed into one entry carrying the most frequent genes and DNA. This sample holds roughly 790,000 distinct CDR3 sequences; approximately 21% were observed only once. The ten largest account for 10% of the sample. The CDR3 covers 16 residues, taking in both the cysteine and the phenylalanine. Only CDR3 DNA remains: 48 bases, in frame from the first base. In the germline V gene, CDR1 corresponds to MNHNS and CDR2 to SASEGT. Ends trimmed: V by 5 bases, J by 4 bases; bases unmatched to a gene: 7.

The source was PBMCs from blood, collected approximately 5 days after vaccination. The TCR sequence derives from a man between 45 and 60 years old who received an inactivated influenza vaccine. Donor details come from another sample of the same person, matched by shared clones. Recombination joined TRBV6-1 with TRBJ2-5; TRBD2 agrees with 13 junctional bases. The CDR3 amino acid sequence is: CASSPRTSGSVETQYF. The nucleotides are TGTGCCAGCAGTCCTCGGACTAGCGGGAGTGTAGAGACCCAGTACTTC.